The T cell receptor (beta chain) under discussion was sequenced for a study of T cells in Graves' hyperthyroidism and ophthalmopathy. A remark on this clonotype: A much more abundant neighbour one base away suggests this may be a read error.

Germline V gene sequence: CDR1 SGHTA, CDR2 FQGNSA. The CDR3 contains 16 residues. TCR beta CDR3 regions were amplified from RNA. The study used the HTBI primer set for a first-round RT-PCR of the TCR CDR3. TCRdb ran MiXCR on the multiplex PCR reads and lists one entry per CDR3 protein. The sample includes under 800,000 distinct CDR3 sequences, around 15% of them seen just once. The sequenced sample consisted of blood. The V call is TRBV7-2, the J call TRBJ2-5; 7 bases map to TRBD2. The J call is doubtful: the DNA matches TRBJ2-1 better. This sequence was found in a woman aged 18 to 35 with Graves' hyperthyroidism. CDR3 DNA: TGTGCCAGCAGCTTAGATGAGCGGGGTCGGGGGGTGACCCAGTTCTTC. Residues: CASSLDERGRGVTQFF.